These 25 T cell receptor beta chains were sequenced from one sample in a study of response to subunit inactivated influenza vaccine. TCRdb re-analysed the RT-PCR reads in MiXCR, keeping a single row per CDR3 protein. The sample yields roughly 500,000 distinct CDR3 sequences, roughly 23% seen once. The data also belong to a second study, concerning T cells expressing NK-cell markers. This second study says: Researchers built TCR beta cDNA using 5'RACE template switching with UMIs.

The sequences come from CD4+ T cells sorted from PBMCs, collected roughly 12 days after vaccination. The receptor set was obtained from a man in his fifties who received an inactivated influenza vaccine.

The chain is built from TRBV6-2 or TRBV6-3 and TRBJ2-1; D is undetermined. V lost 0 bases to trimming and J lost 14 bases, with 14 bases between them. Germline CDR1 reads MNHEY; CDR2 reads SVGEGT. The CDR3 is 13 amino acids. The CDR3 nucleotides are TGTGCCAGCAGTTACTCGGGCGTTAGGCGAGAGTTCTTC. Encoded protein: CASSYSGVRREFF.

This clonotype was detected many times. The rearrangement uses TRBV12-3 or TRBV12-4 and TRBJ2-3, with a weak D call TRBD2 (6 bases). V shed 3 bases and J shed 0 bases, with 10 bases lying between them. This CDR3 is built from 15 residues. The CDR3 loop reads CASSFAGTSTDTQYF. In DNA, the CDR3 is TGTGCCAGCAGTTTCGCGGGGACTAGCACAGATACGCAGTATTTT.

The CDR3 nucleotides are TGTGCCAGCAGCCGAGCGGGGCAGAGCTCCTACGAGCAGTACTTC. The encoded protein is CASSRAGQSSYEQYF. V gene TRBV5-5 combines with J gene TRBJ2-7; 7 nucleotides agree with TRBD2. CDR3 length: 15 residues. J was trimmed by 0 bases and V by 4 bases; bases with no gene match: 7. Germline V gene data show CDR1 as SGHKS and CDR2 as YYEKEE (reference sequence).

This clonotype showed up just a few times. CDR3 region: CASGLGRRDRREETQYF. Here the CDR3 DNA reads TGTGCTAGTGGTTTGGGACGCCGGGACAGGAGGGAAGAGACCCAGTACTTC. This chain joins TRBV12-5 and TRBJ2-5, with 8 bases fitting TRBD1. The CDR3 loop spans 17 amino acids. V trimming: 1 base; J trimming: 3 bases; junction bases outside the gene matches: 10. CDR1 is LGHNT and CDR2 is FRNRAP in the germline V gene.

The V and J genes are TRBV6-1 and TRBJ2-7; D tentatively fits TRBD1 or TRBD2 (5 bases each). Trimming cost V 4 bases and J 3 bases, with 16 bases left between them. Germline V gene sequence: CDR1 MNHNS, CDR2 SASEGT. This CDR3 region has 15 residues. The CDR3 here is CASSVQGTIGYEQYF. Written as DNA, the CDR3 is TGTGCCAGCAGTGTTCAAGGGACGATCGGCTACGAGCAGTACTTC.

V is TRBV20-1 and J is TRBJ2-1, with TRBD2 matching 9 bases. Per germline, CDR1 DFQATT and CDR2 SNEGSKA (reference sequence). This CDR3 has 13 residues. The V and J ends lost 7 bases and 3 bases, in that order; junction bases with no gene match: 4. The CDR3 here is CSVPSGIYNEQFF. For the CDR3, the DNA is TGCAGTGTACCTAGCGGGATCTACAATGAGCAGTTCTTC.

The chain links TRBV28 to TRBJ2-2, with D possibly TRBD2 on 5 matching bases. V shed 2 bases and J shed 3 bases, with 16 bases lying between them. Germline V gives CDR1 MDHEN, CDR2 SYDVKM. The CDR3 contains 17 residues. As DNA, the CDR3 is TGTGCCAGCAGTTTAAACCCGGGATGGGGTGACACCGGGGAGCTGTTTTTT. Protein product: CASSLNPGWGDTGELFF.

The chain uses TRBV5-1 and TRBJ2-2; 7 bases fit TRBD1. The CDR3 contains 15 residues. Germline lookup yields CDR1 SGHRS and CDR2 YFSETQ. V was pared by 5 bases and J by 1 base, with 5 bases of the junction left unmatched. CDR3 nucleotide sequence: TGCGCCAGCAGAACCGGGACAGAGAACACCGGGGAGCTGTTTTTT. As protein: CASRTGTENTGELFF. The full variable domain, rest sourced from reference TRBV5-1 and TRBJ2-2, is KAGVTQTPRYLIKTRGQQVTLSCSPISGHRSVSWYQQTPGQGLQFLFEYFSETQRNKGNFPGRFSGRQFSNSRSEMNVSTLELGDSALYLCASRTGTENTGELFFGEGSRLTVL.

This clonotype was counted only a few times. This chain links TRBV28 with TRBJ1-3, with 7 positions matching TRBD1. The CDR3 length is 15 residues. Unmatched junction bases numbered 3, after V lost 2 bases and J lost 2 bases. CDR1 and CDR2 (germline): MDHEN, SYDVKM. DNA for the CDR3: TGTGCCAGCAGTTTACCCACAGGGGCTGGAAACACCATATATTTT. Its protein is CASSLPTGAGNTIYF.

This clonotype was counted a single time. At one end the junction does not follow the germline gene, possibly because of a read error. The genes are TRBV7-9 and TRBJ2-3, with D perhaps TRBD1 (5 bases). The CDR3 sequence is 15 residues long. Germline V CDR1 and CDR2: SEHNR, FQNEAQ (reference sequence). The CDR3 region is CASSSVVGSTGTQYF. CDR3 DNA: TGTGCCAGCAGCTCGGTCGTGGGATCCACAGGTACGCAGTATTTT.

The chain carries TRBV4-3 and TRBJ1-6; no clear D. CDR1 is LGHNA, CDR2 YSLEER, per germline. The CDR3 is 13 residues long. Trimming removed 1 base at V and 7 bases at J, with 5 bases between. Here the CDR3 DNA reads TGCGCCAGCAGCCAAGCCGAAAATTCACCCCTCCACTTT. This sequence encodes CASSQAENSPLHF.

This clonotype has at least ten counts. This chain uses TRBV18 with TRBJ2-5, with 10 bases aligning to TRBD2. CDR1 is KGHSH, CDR2 LQKENI, per germline. J gave up 5 bases and V 3 bases, and 12 bases lay outside the gene matches. This CDR3 is built from 17 residues. The CDR3 DNA sequence: TGTGCCAGCTCACCCTTATCCCAGCGGGAGGGCCTTGAGACCCAGTACTTC. Protein: CASSPLSQREGLETQYF.

The sample holds a few counts of this clonotype. The chain uses TRBV7-2 and TRBJ1-1; D remains ambiguous. CDR3 length: 16 amino acids. Germline lookup yields CDR1 SGHTA and CDR2 FQGNSA. The ends were cut back, 6 bases at V and 4 bases at J, with 21 bases in the middle. CDR3 in DNA: TGTGCCAGCAGATCCCGGACGGAGGGAGGAATCACTGAAGCTTTCTTT. Translated: CASRSRTEGGITEAFF. The complete variable domain, with remaining parts taken from reference TRBV7-2 and TRBJ1-1, reads GAGVSQSPSNKVTEKGKDVELRCDPISGHTALYWYRQSLGQGLEFLIYFQGNSAPDKSGLPSDRFSAERTGGSVSTLTIQRTQQEDSAVYLCASRSRTEGGITEAFFGQGTRLTVV.

This clonotype was seen at least ten times. This chain joins TRBV3-1 and TRBJ1-2, with D perhaps matching TRBD1 (6 bases). The CDR3 loop spans 16 amino acids. Trimming pared 2 bases from V and 3 bases from J, leaving 16 bases between. Germline V gene sequence: CDR1 LGHDT, CDR2 YNNKEL (reference sequence). Here the CDR3 DNA reads TGTGCCAGCAGCCAATACGGGGGCCGAGGGTACTATGGCTACACCTTC. Its protein is CASSQYGGRGYYGYTF.

This clonotype was picked up a small number of times. The chain couples TRBV12-3 or TRBV12-4 to TRBJ1-1; TRBD1 might be the D (6 bases). The length of the CDR3 is 14 residues. V lost 5 bases to trimming and J lost 6 bases, with 16 bases between them. The CDR3 region is CASSPGQLLPEAFF. In nucleotides, the CDR3 is TGTGCCAGCAGTCCAGGACAGCTACTCCCTGAAGCTTTCTTT.

V is TRBV7-6 and J is TRBJ2-3; D is unresolved. Per germline, CDR1 SGHVS and CDR2 FNYEAQ. The CDR3 extends over 13 amino acids. The ends were cut back, 5 bases at V and 4 bases at J, with 10 bases in the middle. The chain's CDR3 is CASSPQISDTQYF. CDR3 sequence (DNA): TGTGCCAGCAGCCCCCAGATATCAGATACGCAGTATTTT. The whole variable domain, filled in from reference TRBV7-6 and TRBJ2-3, reads GAGVSQSPRYKVTKRGQDVALRCDPISGHVSLYWYRQALGQGPEFLTYFNYEAQQDKSGLPNDRFSAERPEGSISTLTIQRTEQRDSAMYRCASSPQISDTQYFGPGTRLTVL.

The table lists this clonotype with a count of one. The chain links TRBV12-3 or TRBV12-4 to TRBJ1-2; maybe TRBD1 (5 bases). This CDR3 contains 16 residues. V was trimmed by 3 bases and J by 2 bases, leaving 16 bases between them. As DNA, the CDR3 is TGTGCCAGCAGTTTGGGTGGCGCAGGGTCCAACTATGGCTACACCTTC. Amino acid sequence: CASSLGGAGSNYGYTF.

The chain couples TRBV20-1 to TRBJ2-7, with 7 nucleotides matching TRBD1. CDR1 is DFQATT and CDR2 is SNEGSKA in the germline V gene (reference sequence). There are 13 residues in the CDR3. V lost 6 bases to trimming and J lost 0 bases; unmatched junction nucleotides: 5. Here the CDR3 reads CSATGQSSYEQYF. The CDR3 DNA reads as TGCAGTGCCACGGGACAGAGCTCCTACGAGCAGTACTTC.

This clonotype turned up a few times. The rearrangement links TRBV27 to TRBJ2-7, with D perhaps matching TRBD2 (6 bases). There are 14 residues in the CDR3. The V gene's germline CDR1 is MNHEY and CDR2 SMNVEV (reference sequence). The V gene lost 3 bases and the J gene lost 2 bases, with 11 bases spanning the gap. The CDR3 bases are TGTGCCAGCAGTTTTCGGGAGCGAACCTACGAGCAGTACTTC. Translated: CASSFRERTYEQYF.

The rearrangement uses TRBV15 and TRBJ2-2; D possibly corresponds to TRBD1 (5 bases). CDR3 size: 19 residues. CDR1 and CDR2 from the germline V gene are LNHNV and YYDKDF (reference sequence). Trimming cost V 2 bases and J 0 bases, with 19 bases left between them. In nucleotides, the CDR3 is TGTGCCACCAGCAGATCCCTCACAAGCCAGGGTACGAACACCGGGGAGCTGTTTTTT. Translation gives CATSRSLTSQGTNTGELFF.

This clonotype came up a few times. The V gene is TRBV7-9, the J gene TRBJ1-1; tentatively, D is TRBD1 (6 bases). This CDR3 is 16 amino acids long. CDR1 and CDR2 from the germline V gene are SEHNR and FQNEAQ (reference sequence). V lost 6 bases to trimming and J lost 0 bases, with 17 bases between them. In DNA form, the CDR3 reads TGTGCCAGCAGTCCCCCTCGGCAGGGGTTGAACACTGAAGCTTTCTTT. This translates into CASSPPRQGLNTEAFF.

This clonotype occurred a few times. The chain combines TRBV28 with TRBJ2-7, with 9 nucleotides matching TRBD1. CDR3 length: 15 amino acids. Looked up from germline, CDR1 is MDHEN and CDR2 is SYDVKM. The V gene end was trimmed by 6 bases and the J gene end by 3 bases; junction bases not matched to a gene: 9. This CDR3 is CASSLSGTGIYEQYF. DNA of the CDR3: TGTGCCAGCAGCCTCTCTGGGACAGGGATCTACGAGCAGTACTTC.

There are a few counts of this clonotype. This rearrangement joins TRBV2 to TRBJ1-6; 8 bases match TRBD1. V shed 5 bases and J 3 bases; nucleotides not matched to a gene: 3. Germline loops: CDR1 SNHLY, CDR2 FYNNEI. This CDR3 contains 15 residues. CDR3 sequence (DNA): TGTGCCAGCAGTCGCGACAGGGGCTATAATTCACCCCTCCACTTT. Translated: CASSRDRGYNSPLHF.

The V gene is TRBV20-1, the J gene TRBJ2-1; 11 bases align to TRBD2. The trim removed 1 base at V and 8 bases at J, leaving 7 bases unmatched. The germline V gene has CDR1 DFQATT and CDR2 SNEGSKA (reference sequence). The CDR3 consists of 15 residues. CDR3 in DNA: TGCAGTGCTAGAGCCTTAGCGGGAGGGCCTTATGAGCAGTTCTTC. Its translation: CSARALAGGPYEQFF.

The sample holds a few counts of this clonotype. This chain uses TRBV3-1 with TRBJ2-7; TRBD1 is a possible D gene (6 bases). The germline V gene encodes CDR1 LGHDT and CDR2 YNNKEL (reference sequence). The CDR3 covers 13 residues. V gave up 4 bases and J gave up 2 bases, with 9 bases separating them. This chain's CDR3 is CASSPNRAYEQYF. CDR3 sequence (DNA): TGTGCCAGCAGCCCCAACAGGGCCTACGAGCAGTACTTC.